This T cell receptor (beta chain) was sequenced in a study of CD8 T cells in Susac syndrome. Overall study: Treatment status at blood draw for the Susac syndrome patients was therapy-naive, corticosteroids, or intravenous immunoglobulin alone. The study's findings and limits: The CD4+ T cell repertoires in Susac syndrome did not show any clonal expansion.

Deletions cut 0 bases from V and 4 bases from J, with 9 bases between. The CDR3 spans 14 residues. Germline V gene data show CDR1 as SGHRS and CDR2 as YFSETQ. Concerning this clonotype itself: What it recognizes is unknown.

RNA amounts of about 0.45 to 1 ug underwent reverse transcription with random hexamers. TCRdb recomputed calls from the immunoSEQ multiplex PCR reads with MiXCR, one row per CDR3 protein. The table has roughly 180,000 distinct CDR3 sequences, roughly 94% seen once; the top ten hold 0.099%. The Susac syndrome patients fit the recently defined diagnostic criteria for definite or probable disease. The receptor was isolated from a human donor with Susac syndrome. V is TRBV5-1 and J is TRBJ2-3, with D perhaps matching TRBD1 (5 bases). The sequencing sample was made of CD4+ T cells from PBMCs. CDR3 sequence (DNA): TGCGCCAGCAGCTTGGGGGGCGCATCAGATACGCAGTATTTT. Amino acids: CASSLGGASDTQYF.